This T cell receptor (beta chain) comes out of a study of T cells after yellow fever vaccination. Each CDR3 protein gets one entry after TCRdb re-called the 5' RACE reads with MiXCR. The data show 150,000 or so distinct CDR3 sequences, with approximately 6.8% seen just once and 2.5% held by the top ten. Study-level points and caveats: Subsequent to the booster, the majority of primary-vaccination clones reappeared (96% CD4, 85% to 90% CD8).

This CDR3 region has 14 residues. Trimming removed 4 bases at V and 7 bases at J, with 13 bases between. Germline CDR1 is LNHNV and CDR2 is YYDKDF (reference sequence). This clonotype showed up just a few times. Its antigen remains unknown. Sequencing was performed on CD4+ T cells sorted from PBMCs, taken roughly 5 days after the first yellow fever vaccination. The genes are TRBV15 and TRBJ2-2, with D perhaps given as TRBD1 or TRBD2 (6 bases each). This clonotype originated in a man between 18 and 35 years old who received the YFV17D yellow fever vaccine. CDR3 coding DNA: TGTGCCACCAGCAAACCTGGAGGGGGCGGGGAGCTGTTTTTT. This gives the protein CATSKPGGGGELFF.